Listed below are T cell receptor beta chains from one sample, sequenced in a study of cytomegalovirus exposure and HLA in healthy donors. Clones were sequenced by immunoSEQ multiplex PCR, and TCRdb holds only the in-frame ones, with some missing. This sample has 100,000 to 150,000 clones, with about 85% found just once. Sample: PBMCs. These receptor sequences come from a man younger than 30 in good health and CMV-seropositive. The conserved cysteine and the conserved F or W are not part of the CDR3 here. Expanded clones get a size class; other rows say once, few or many, or leave the size out.

CDR3aa | j_gene | abundance | v_gene
ASSQDLAKNIQY | TRBJ2-4 | NA | TRBV7-2
ASSQDIAPEGADTQY | TRBJ2-3 | NA | TRBV4-3
AWSVRTGAIQETQY | TRBJ2-5 | NA | TRBV30
SVAGDSTDTQY | TRBJ2-3 | NA | TRBV29-1
ASSDIQGAKNIQY | TRBJ2-4 | NA | TRBV6-1
ASSSTFDSPNTEAF | TRBJ1-1 | NA | TRBV13
ASSSTAEAGYTEAF | TRBJ1-1 | once | TRBV7-6
ASSRSSGANEKLF | TRBJ1-4 | NA | TRBV4-1
ASSLGLRQDSPLH | TRBJ1-6 | few | TRBV5-6
ASSLPSAGGESGELF | TRBJ2-2 | NA | TRBV7-8
ASSRDRGLKTQY | TRBJ2-5 | NA | TRBV14
ASSSTSGSYNEQF | TRBJ2-1 | NA | TRBV5-4
ASSFGGDGYT | TRBJ1-2 | NA | TRBV13
ASSVASNSPLH | TRBJ1-6 | once | TRBV9
ASSSDRGLNTQY | TRBJ2-3 | NA | TRBV27
ASYRGRGTEAF | TRBJ1-1 | NA | TRBV6-5
ASSLESRQLLRYGYT | TRBJ1-2 | NA | TRBV5-1
ASSLVRLDNTEAF | TRBJ1-1 | NA | TRBV7-9
ASSAGTSGTYEQY | TRBJ2-7 | NA | TRBV2
ASSPGLAGNLYEQY | TRBJ2-7 | NA | TRBV6-6
ASSLGARGDLYGYT | TRBJ1-2 | NA | TRBV5-4
ASSPGLAGVETDTQY | TRBJ2-3 | NA | TRBV4-2
ASSLSGGGSPVLYGYT | TRBJ1-2 | few | TRBV27
ASSQDLRQAGGAPQH | TRBJ1-5 | NA | TRBV4-3
ASSFLTGGGTGELF | TRBJ2-2 | NA | TRBV5-1
ASSSETVTGNTIY | TRBJ1-3 | NA | TRBV5-1
ASSLAGFNEQF | TRBJ2-1 | NA | TRBV27
ASSGGSGEGQPQH | TRBJ1-5 | NA | TRBV9
ASRQDRADTEAF | TRBJ1-1 | NA | TRBV6-6
AWMGGRGRRDGYT | TRBJ1-2 | NA | TRBV30
ASSQIPGQGKWQAF | TRBJ1-1 | NA | TRBV4-3
ASSRQGSEQY | TRBJ2-7 | NA | TRBV23-1
ASSLATGPIMNTEAF | TRBJ1-1 | NA | TRBV5-1
ASSDRTEPPYGYT | TRBJ1-2 | NA | TRBV25-1
ASSPGTGLNNEQF | TRBJ2-1 | NA | TRBV4-3
ASSILGAGELF | TRBJ2-2 | NA | TRBV19
ASSPRTGNQETQY | TRBJ2-5 | few | TRBV5-1
ASSPGLAGVTDTQY | TRBJ2-3 | once | TRBV18
ASSLVSSGANVLT | TRBJ2-6 | NA | TRBV7-2
ASSRGTGKETQY | TRBJ2-5 | NA | TRBV5-1
ASSRQGRSYEQY | NA | NA | TRBV5-6
ASSETSGGTDTQY | TRBJ2-3 | NA | TRBV6-4
ASTLFRQASSYNEQF | TRBJ2-1 | NA | TRBV5-1
ASSVFAGGWTDTQY | TRBJ2-3 | NA | TRBV9
ASSLGLVGGYT | TRBJ1-2 | NA | TRBV7-2
ASSRTGSYEQY | TRBJ2-7 | NA | TRBV6-1
ASSPTGQLGSEQY | TRBJ2-7 | NA | TRBV5-1
ASSSRTRDRGSPLH | TRBJ1-6 | NA | TRBV7-6
ASSSQGGEQY | TRBJ2-7 | NA | TRBV7-6
ASSLGGQGYTGELF | TRBJ2-2 | once | TRBV5-4
ASSLSLPDPNQETQY | TRBJ2-5 | once | TRBV7-9
ASSAGGGFRSYEQY | TRBJ2-7 | once | TRBV9
ASSPPGQGYEQF | TRBJ2-1 | NA | TRBV7-7
ASSVEFAEEQF | TRBJ2-1 | once | TRBV2
ASRHSGEPEAF | TRBJ1-1 | NA | TRBV7-9